Listed here are 18 T cell receptor beta chains from one sample, sequenced in a study of T-cell reconstitution after alpha-beta-depleted transplantation in children. Preparation of the TCRbeta library was carried out with unique molecular identifiers. TCRdb reprocessed the PCR reads via MiXCR and lists one record per CDR3 protein. The profile shows a few hundred thousand distinct CDR3 sequences, roughly an eighth of them singletons. The starting material was PBMCs from the stem cell graft donor, obtained from the stem cell graft. The receptors derive from a human donor who donated a stem cell graft to a child with combined immunodeficiency.

The V call is TRBV12-3 or TRBV12-4, the J call TRBJ1-2; 12 positions match TRBD1. CDR3 size: 17 residues. J lost 0 bases, V lost 3 bases, and 5 bases had no gene match. CDR3: CASSFSGTGGPNYGYTF. CDR3 nucleotides: TGTGCCAGCAGTTTTTCTGGGACAGGGGGCCCTAACTATGGCTACACCTTC.

This clonotype showed up many times. The genes are TRBV6-5 and TRBJ2-2, with TRBD1 identical over 7 bases. This CDR3 contains 15 residues. CDR1 is MNHEY and CDR2 is SVGAGI in the germline V gene. V gave up 2 bases and J gave up 0 bases; unmatched junction bases: 0. CDR3 DNA sequence: TGTGCCAGCAGTTACGACAGGGCGAACACCGGGGAGCTGTTTTTT. Translated, it gives CASSYDRANTGELFF.

The chain joins TRBV6-1 to TRBJ2-1, with 11 bases aligning to TRBD2. Per the germline V gene, CDR1 is MNHNS and CDR2 is SASEGT. This CDR3 region has 15 residues. Trimming cost V 5 bases and J 7 bases; bases outside gene matches: 7. In nucleotides, the CDR3 is TGTGCCAGCAGTAAAACTAGCGGGGGAGGGAATGAGCAGTTCTTC. This encodes CASSKTSGGGNEQFF.

This clonotype showed up just a few times. The chain joins TRBV29-1 to TRBJ2-7; TRBD2 matches at 10 bases. The germline CDR1 and CDR2 sequences are SQVTM and ANQGSEA. Unmatched junction bases numbered 3, after V lost 4 bases and J lost 0 bases. The CDR3 is made up of 14 amino acids. CDR3 loop: CSVGPSGSSYEQYF. In DNA, the CDR3 is TGCAGCGTTGGACCTAGCGGGAGCTCCTACGAGCAGTACTTC.

This clonotype was counted at least ten times. J is TRBJ2-3 and V is TRBV7-6; D is unresolved. The CDR3 is made up of 13 amino acids. Germline CDR1 reads SGHVS; CDR2 reads FNYEAQ. The V end was cut by 6 bases, the J end by 0 bases, with 7 bases between. CDR3 amino acids: CASSLKSTDTQYF. The CDR3 region has the DNA TGTGCCAGCAGTTTGAAAAGCACAGATACGCAGTATTTT.

This clonotype was detected only a few times. This rearrangement joins TRBV27 to TRBJ1-2; TRBD1 is a possible D gene (5 bases). CDR1 and CDR2 from the germline V gene are MNHEY and SMNVEV (reference sequence). There are 14 residues in the CDR3. Trimming stripped 6 bases from V and 8 bases from J, with 19 bases between. Here the CDR3 reads CASRDPGLRKGYTF. CDR3 nucleotides: TGTGCCAGCAGAGACCCGGGACTAAGAAAAGGCTACACCTTC.

In its sample, this clonotype was seen a few times. The genes are TRBV7-8 and TRBJ1-2; 7 nucleotides align to TRBD1. Germline CDR1 and CDR2: SGHVS and FQNEAQ. Germline trimming cut 5 bases from V and 7 bases from J; bases unmatched to any gene: 13. The CDR3 runs to 15 residues. The CDR3, as DNA: TGTGCCAGCAGCCCTTTGCGACAGGGAATGAGTGGCTACACCTTC. Translation gives CASSPLRQGMSGYTF.

This clonotype was seen repeatedly, ten times or more. The chain combines TRBV13 with TRBJ2-5; 10 bases match TRBD1. This CDR3 has 14 amino acids. Germline lookup yields CDR1 PRHDT and CDR2 FYEKMQ (reference sequence). With V trimmed by 5 bases and J by 3 bases, 3 bases remained unmatched. CDR3 nucleotide sequence: TGTGCCAGCAGCGCAGGACAGGGGGAAGAGACCCAGTACTTC. The encoded protein is CASSAGQGEETQYF.

This clonotype was observed many times. The DNA of the CDR3 is TGTGCCAGCAGCCGTGGACAGGGCAATCAGCCCCAGCATTTT. As protein: CASSRGQGNQPQHF. This chain connects TRBV3-1 to TRBJ1-5; 7 nucleotides align to TRBD1. V dropped 4 bases and J dropped 2; count of bases not matched to a gene: 2. The CDR3 is made up of 14 amino acids. Looked up from germline, CDR1 is LGHDT and CDR2 is YNNKEL (reference sequence). Variable domain in full (rest from reference TRBV3-1 and TRBJ1-5): DTAVSQTPKYLVTQMGNDKSIKCEQNLGHDTMYWYKQDSKKFLKIMFSYNNKELIINETVPNRFSPKSPDKAHLNLHINSLELGDSAVYFCASSRGQGNQPQHFGDGTRLSIL.

This clonotype was detected ten times or more. The V gene is TRBV29-1, the J gene TRBJ2-1; D ambiguous. The V end was cut by 6 bases, the J end by 4 bases, with 7 bases between. Germline CDR1 is SQVTM and CDR2 is ANQGSEA. The CDR3 loop spans 11 amino acids. The CDR3 sequence is CSVVSYNEQFF. The CDR3 DNA follows: TGCAGCGTGGTTTCTTACAATGAGCAGTTCTTC.

The V call is TRBV18, the J call TRBJ2-1, with D hard to call. This CDR3 region has 14 residues. Trimming cost V 2 bases and J 0 bases, with 5 bases left between them. Germline V CDR1 and CDR2: KGHSH, LQKENI. CDR3 coding DNA: TGTGCCAGCTCACCAGTTTTCTCCTACAATGAGCAGTTCTTC. This gives the protein CASSPVFSYNEQFF.

This clonotype came up many times. V is TRBV12-3 or TRBV12-4 and J is TRBJ2-2, with 9 bases identical to TRBD1. CDR3 length: 18 residues. Losses at the gene ends were 6 bases for V and 1 base for J; bases not matched to a gene: 12. CDR3 bases: TGTGCCAGCAGACTGACAGGGGGTAACTACAAGAACACCGGGGAGCTGTTTTTT. Translation: CASRLTGGNYKNTGELFF.

This sequence joins TRBV7-8 and TRBJ1-1, with TRBD1 matching 8 bases. Trimming took 3 bases from V and 3 from J; bases not matched to a gene: 6. This CDR3 region has 15 residues. In germline, CDR1 is SGHVS, CDR2 FQNEAQ. CDR3 nucleotide sequence: TGTGCCAGCAGCTTCAGGGGGCGTGCGGACACTGAAGCTTTCTTT. Translating it yields CASSFRGRADTEAFF.

There are a few counts of this clonotype. The junction shows a germline mismatch at one end, possibly a read error. The chain links TRBV12-3 or TRBV12-4 to TRBJ2-1, with 10 bases matching TRBD2. CDR3 size: 14 residues. The DNA of the CDR3 is TGTGCCAGCAGTTTGCGAGCGGGGGGGCCGGTCGATAATTTC. Translation: CASSLRAGGPVDNF.

This clonotype has a count of ten or more. J is TRBJ1-5 and V is TRBV7-9; 7 bases are shared with TRBD1. The CDR3 is 16 amino acids. J was trimmed by 4 bases and V by 0 bases; bases with no gene match: 6. Germline-derived CDR1 and CDR2 are SEHNR and FQNEAQ (reference sequence). Here the CDR3 DNA reads TGTGCCAGCAGCTTAGCGTGGGACAGCTCTAATCAGCCCCAGCATTTT. Encoded protein: CASSLAWDSSNQPQHF.

The sample holds a few counts of this clonotype. The chain has TRBV9 and TRBJ2-2; possible D gene TRBD1, 6 bases. Germline assignment: CDR1 SGDLS and CDR2 YYNGEE. The ends were cut back, 0 bases at V and 1 base at J, with 10 bases in the middle. This CDR3 has 16 residues. The chain's CDR3 is CASSVAGVQNTGELFF. The CDR3 coding sequence is TGTGCCAGCAGCGTAGCAGGGGTCCAGAACACCGGGGAGCTGTTTTTT.

This clonotype was detected only a few times. V is TRBV24-1 and J is TRBJ1-5; D remains unclear. This CDR3 is 14 amino acids long. V was shortened by 5 bases and J by 6 bases, with 13 bases between the two germline ends. Germline V CDR1 and CDR2: KGHDR, SFDVKD. CDR3: CATSGSGDSQPQHF. The CDR3 bases are TGTGCCACCAGTGGTTCGGGAGATAGTCAGCCCCAGCATTTT.

This clonotype was seen at least ten times. The chain is built from TRBV12-3 or TRBV12-4 and TRBJ2-7; 9 nucleotides match TRBD1. Trimming cost V 5 bases and J 6 bases; bases outside gene matches: 11. The CDR3 has 15 residues. The CDR3 region has the DNA TGTGCCAGCAGTAGAGCACAGGGGGCGCGGTCCGAGCAGTACTTC. Its translation: CASSRAQGARSEQYF.